The present T cell receptor beta chain was sequenced within a study of patients and donors after allogeneic stem cell transplantation. The CDR3 is 15 amino acids. The ends lost 4 bases at V and 8 bases at J; junction bases unmatched: 8. Germline V gene sequence: CDR1 SNHLY, CDR2 FYNNEI. TCRdb ran MiXCR on the RT-PCR reads and lists one entry per CDR3 protein. There are tens of thousands of distinct CDR3 sequences in the sample; approximately 5% occur only once, and about 2.8% lies in the top ten. This sequence originates from a human donor who was either an allogeneic HSCT recipient or a stem cell or donor lymphocyte infusion donor (not recorded which). It is not recorded whose cells these are; they may come from a transplant donor. This chain connects TRBV2 to TRBJ1-4; 9 nucleotides align to TRBD1. Sequencing was done on a sample of blood, either unsorted or a sorted T cell fraction (not recorded which). The CDR3 DNA follows: TGTGCCAGCAGTGCGAGGACAGGGGCTGTCGAAAAACTGTTTTTT. Its protein product is CASSARTGAVEKLFF.